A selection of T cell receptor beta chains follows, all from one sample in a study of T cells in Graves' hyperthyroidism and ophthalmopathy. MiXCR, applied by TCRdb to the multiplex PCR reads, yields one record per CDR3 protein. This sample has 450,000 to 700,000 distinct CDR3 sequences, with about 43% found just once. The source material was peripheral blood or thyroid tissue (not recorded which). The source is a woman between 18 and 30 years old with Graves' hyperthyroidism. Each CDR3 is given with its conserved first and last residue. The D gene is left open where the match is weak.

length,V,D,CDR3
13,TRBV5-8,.,CASSLVRQETQYF
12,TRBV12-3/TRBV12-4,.,CASSPGASEAFF
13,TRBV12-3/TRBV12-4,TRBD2,CASWLRTSARQFF
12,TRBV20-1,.,CSAEKWNTEAFF
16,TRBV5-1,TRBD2,CASSSGLAGGSYEQYF
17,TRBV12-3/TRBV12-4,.,CASSSRQMQGMGYEQYF
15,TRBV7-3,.,CASSQGGRGATEAFF
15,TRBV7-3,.,CASSLTGGTDEKLFF
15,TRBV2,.,CASSLVEATNEKLFF
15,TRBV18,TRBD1,CASSPTGQGFYEQYF
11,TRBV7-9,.,CASSLSEELFF
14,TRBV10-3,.,CAISVEGNTGELFF
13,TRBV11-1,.,CASSPRGNTEAFF
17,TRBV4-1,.,CASSQPGQGTVTGELFF
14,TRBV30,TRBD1,CAWRKPGQEVEAFF
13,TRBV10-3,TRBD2,CATWTSGRYEQYF
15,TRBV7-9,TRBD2,CASSLAAGGGETQYF
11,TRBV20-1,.,CSAKRDYEQYF